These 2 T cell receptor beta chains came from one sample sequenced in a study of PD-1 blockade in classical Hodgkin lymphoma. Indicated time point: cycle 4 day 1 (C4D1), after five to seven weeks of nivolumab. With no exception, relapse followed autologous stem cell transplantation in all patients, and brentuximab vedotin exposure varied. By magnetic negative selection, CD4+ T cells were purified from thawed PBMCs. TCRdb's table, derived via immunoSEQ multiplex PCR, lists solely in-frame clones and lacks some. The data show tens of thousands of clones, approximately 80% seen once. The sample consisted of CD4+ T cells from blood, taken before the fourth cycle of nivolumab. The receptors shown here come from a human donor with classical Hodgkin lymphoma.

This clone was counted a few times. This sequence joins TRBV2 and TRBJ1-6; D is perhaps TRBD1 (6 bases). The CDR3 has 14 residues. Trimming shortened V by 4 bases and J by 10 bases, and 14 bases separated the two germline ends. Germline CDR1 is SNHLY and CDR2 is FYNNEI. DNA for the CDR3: TGTGCCAGCAGTGTCGGGGGGGGCCGGTCACCCCTCCACTTT. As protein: CASSVGGGRSPLHF.

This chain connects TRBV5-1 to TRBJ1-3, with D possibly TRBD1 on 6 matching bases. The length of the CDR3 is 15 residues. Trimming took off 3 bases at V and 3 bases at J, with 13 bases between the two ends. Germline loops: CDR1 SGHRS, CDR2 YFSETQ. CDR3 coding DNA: TGCGCCAGCAGCTCTACAGGGAAGGTTGGAAACACCATATATTTT. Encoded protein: CASSSTGKVGNTIYF.